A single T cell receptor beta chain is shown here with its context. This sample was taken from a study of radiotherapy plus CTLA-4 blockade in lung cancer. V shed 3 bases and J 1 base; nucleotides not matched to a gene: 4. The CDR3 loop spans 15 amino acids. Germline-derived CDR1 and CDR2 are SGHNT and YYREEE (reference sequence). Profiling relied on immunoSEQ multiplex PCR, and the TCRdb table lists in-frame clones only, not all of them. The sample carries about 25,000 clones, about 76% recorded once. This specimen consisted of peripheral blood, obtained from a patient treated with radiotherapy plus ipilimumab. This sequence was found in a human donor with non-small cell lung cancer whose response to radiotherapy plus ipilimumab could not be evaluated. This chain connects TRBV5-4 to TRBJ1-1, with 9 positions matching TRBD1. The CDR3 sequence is CASSWPGQGNTEAFF. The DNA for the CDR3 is TGTGCCAGCAGCTGGCCGGGACAGGGGAACACTGAAGCTTTCTTT.